This entry is about one T cell receptor (beta chain). The target antigen is unknown. These data originate in a study of cytomegalovirus exposure and HLA in healthy donors. Regarding the study as a whole: Association of a missense DCLRE1C variant with TCR beta V- and J-gene trimming was reported in a later analysis. Later on, an analysis tied 15,000 to 20,000 TCR beta sequences to HLA alleles at 0.05 false discovery rate. Presence/absence analyses treated sequencing depth as roughly uniform across donors. Sequencing likely caused a cluster of highly shared sequence variants.

With 60 Vbeta and 13 Jbeta primers, the PCR was carried out. TCRdb's table, derived via immunoSEQ multiplex PCR, lists solely in-frame clones and lacks some. The sample holds 130,000 or so clones, 75% seen once. Deletions cut 7 bases from V and 3 bases from J, with 10 bases between. Germline V gives CDR1 SQVTM, CDR2 ANQGSEA. CDR3 length: 12 residues. This sequence was found in a man aged 35 to 55 in good health and CMV-seronegative. Material for sequencing was PBMCs. This rearrangement joins TRBV29-1 to TRBJ2-1; D remains ambiguous. The CDR3 DNA follows: TGCAGCGGGAAGTCAGGCTACAATGAGCAGTTCTTC. Residues: CSGKSGYNEQFF.